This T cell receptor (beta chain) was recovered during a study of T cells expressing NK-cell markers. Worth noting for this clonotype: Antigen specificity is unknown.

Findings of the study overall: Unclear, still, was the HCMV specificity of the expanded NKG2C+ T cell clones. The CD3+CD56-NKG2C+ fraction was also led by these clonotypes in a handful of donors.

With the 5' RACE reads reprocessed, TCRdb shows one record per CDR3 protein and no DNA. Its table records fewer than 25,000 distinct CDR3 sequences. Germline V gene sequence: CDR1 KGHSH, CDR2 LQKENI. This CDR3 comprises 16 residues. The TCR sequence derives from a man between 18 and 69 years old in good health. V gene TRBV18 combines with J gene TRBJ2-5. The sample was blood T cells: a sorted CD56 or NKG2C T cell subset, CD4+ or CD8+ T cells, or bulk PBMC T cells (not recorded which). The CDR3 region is CASSPAMSRLPETQYF.